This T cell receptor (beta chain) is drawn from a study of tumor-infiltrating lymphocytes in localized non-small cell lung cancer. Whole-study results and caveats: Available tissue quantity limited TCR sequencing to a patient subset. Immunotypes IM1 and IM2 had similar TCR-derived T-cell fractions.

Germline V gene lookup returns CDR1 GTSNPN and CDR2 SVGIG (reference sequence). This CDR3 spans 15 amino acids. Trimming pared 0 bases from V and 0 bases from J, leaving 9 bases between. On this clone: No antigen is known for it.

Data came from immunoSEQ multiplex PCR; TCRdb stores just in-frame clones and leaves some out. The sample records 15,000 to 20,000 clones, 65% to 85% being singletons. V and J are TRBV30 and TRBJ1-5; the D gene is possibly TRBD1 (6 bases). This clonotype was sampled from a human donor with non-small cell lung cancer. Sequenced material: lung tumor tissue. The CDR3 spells CAWSVDRHSNQPQHF. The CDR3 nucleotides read TGTGCCTGGAGTGTAGACAGGCATAGCAATCAGCCCCAGCATTTT.